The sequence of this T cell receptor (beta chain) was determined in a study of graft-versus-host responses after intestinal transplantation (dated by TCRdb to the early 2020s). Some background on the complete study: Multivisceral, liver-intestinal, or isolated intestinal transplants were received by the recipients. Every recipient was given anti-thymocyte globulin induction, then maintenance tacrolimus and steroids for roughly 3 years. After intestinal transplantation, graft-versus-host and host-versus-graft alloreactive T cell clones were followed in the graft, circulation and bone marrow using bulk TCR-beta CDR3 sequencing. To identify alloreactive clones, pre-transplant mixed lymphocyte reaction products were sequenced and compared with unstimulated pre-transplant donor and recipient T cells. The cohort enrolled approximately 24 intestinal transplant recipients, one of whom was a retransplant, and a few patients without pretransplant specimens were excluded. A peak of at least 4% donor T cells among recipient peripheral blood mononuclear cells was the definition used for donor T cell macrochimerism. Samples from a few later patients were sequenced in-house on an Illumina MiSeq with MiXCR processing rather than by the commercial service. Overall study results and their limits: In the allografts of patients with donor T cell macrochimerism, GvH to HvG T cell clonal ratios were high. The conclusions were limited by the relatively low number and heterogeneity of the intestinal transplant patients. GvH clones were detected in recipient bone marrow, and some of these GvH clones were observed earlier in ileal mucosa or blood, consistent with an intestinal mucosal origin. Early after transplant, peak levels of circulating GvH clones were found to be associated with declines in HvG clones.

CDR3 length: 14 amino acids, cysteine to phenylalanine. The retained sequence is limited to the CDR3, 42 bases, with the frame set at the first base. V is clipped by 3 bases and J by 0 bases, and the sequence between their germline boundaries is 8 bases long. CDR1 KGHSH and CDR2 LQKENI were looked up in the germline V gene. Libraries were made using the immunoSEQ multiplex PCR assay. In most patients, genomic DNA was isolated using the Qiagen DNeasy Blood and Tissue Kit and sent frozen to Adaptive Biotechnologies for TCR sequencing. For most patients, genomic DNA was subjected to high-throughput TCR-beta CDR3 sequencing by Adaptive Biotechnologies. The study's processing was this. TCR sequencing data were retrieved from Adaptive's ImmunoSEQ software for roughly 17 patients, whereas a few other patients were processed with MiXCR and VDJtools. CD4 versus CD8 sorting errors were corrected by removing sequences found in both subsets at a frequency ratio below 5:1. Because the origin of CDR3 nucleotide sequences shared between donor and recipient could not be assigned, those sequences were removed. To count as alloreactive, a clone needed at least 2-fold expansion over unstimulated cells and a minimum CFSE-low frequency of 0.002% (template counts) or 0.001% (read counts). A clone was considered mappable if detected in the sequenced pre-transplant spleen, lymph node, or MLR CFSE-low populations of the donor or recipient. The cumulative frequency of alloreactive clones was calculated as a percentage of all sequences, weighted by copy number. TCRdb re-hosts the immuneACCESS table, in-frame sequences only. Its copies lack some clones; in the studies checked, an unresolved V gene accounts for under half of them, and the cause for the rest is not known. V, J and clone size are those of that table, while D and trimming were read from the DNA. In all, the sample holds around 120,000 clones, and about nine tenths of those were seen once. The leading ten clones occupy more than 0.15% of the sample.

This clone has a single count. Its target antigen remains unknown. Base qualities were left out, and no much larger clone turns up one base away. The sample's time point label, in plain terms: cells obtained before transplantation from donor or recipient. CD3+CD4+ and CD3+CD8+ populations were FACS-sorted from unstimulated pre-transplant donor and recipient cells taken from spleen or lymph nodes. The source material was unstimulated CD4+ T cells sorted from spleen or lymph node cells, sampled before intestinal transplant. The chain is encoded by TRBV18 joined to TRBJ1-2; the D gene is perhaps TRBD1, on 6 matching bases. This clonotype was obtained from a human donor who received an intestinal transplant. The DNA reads TGTGCCAGCTCACCGGACAGAGCTAACTATGGCTACACCTTC. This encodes CASSPDRANYGYTF. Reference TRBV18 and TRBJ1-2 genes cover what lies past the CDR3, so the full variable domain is NAGVMQNPRHLVRRRGQEARLRCSPMKGHSHVYWYRQLPEEGLKFMVYLQKENIIDESGMPKERFSAEFPKEGPSILRIQQVVRGDSAAYFCASSPDRANYGYTFGSGTRLTVV.